This entry is about one T cell receptor (beta chain). Its antigen is unidentified. This entry is derived from a study of T cells in localized non-small cell lung cancer. Overall study results and limits: Uninvolved adjacent lung had the highest recorded T cell clonality, with tumor below it. A higher density of T cells in blood coincided with extended overall survival. Turning up in adjacent lung were a median around 58 of the top 100 tumor clones.

V lost 1 base to trimming and J lost 0 bases, with 4 bases between them. The CDR3 is 15 residues long. Germline CDR1 is LNHNV and CDR2 is YYDKDF (reference sequence). Repertoires were generated with immunoSEQ multiplex PCR, while TCRdb's copy carries only in-frame clones and drops some. The sample shows some 26,000 clones, approximately 90% of them seen only once. Source: peripheral blood, taken before any cancer treatment. The receptor comes from a woman between 18 and 55 years old with stage I lung adenocarcinoma. This rearrangement joins TRBV15 to TRBJ2-6; D gene uncertain. The CDR3 reads CATSRGGSGANVLTF. The CDR3 nucleotides are TGTGCCACCAGCAGAGGAGGCTCTGGGGCCAACGTCCTGACTTTC.